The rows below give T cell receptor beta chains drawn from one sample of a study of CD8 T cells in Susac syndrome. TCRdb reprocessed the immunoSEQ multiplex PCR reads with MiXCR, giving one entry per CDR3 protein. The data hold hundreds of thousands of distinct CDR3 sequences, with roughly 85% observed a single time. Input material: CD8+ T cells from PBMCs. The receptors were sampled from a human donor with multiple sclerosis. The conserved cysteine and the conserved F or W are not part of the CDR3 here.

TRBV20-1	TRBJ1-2	SAIYGLFRKDYGYT
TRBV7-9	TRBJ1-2	ASSFAGNGYT
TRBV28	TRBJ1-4	ASSFYIRDEKLF
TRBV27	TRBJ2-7	ASGRIAGSSYEQY
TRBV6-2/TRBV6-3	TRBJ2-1	ASSYSRTEQF
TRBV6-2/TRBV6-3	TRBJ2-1	ASSDRFYNEQF
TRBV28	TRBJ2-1	ASSHRLAASYNEQF
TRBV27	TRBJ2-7	ASSLGQALPMVHYEQY
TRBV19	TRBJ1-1	ASIGGPDEAF
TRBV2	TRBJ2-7	ASSIGQAYEQY
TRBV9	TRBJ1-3	ASSVEAGSGNTIY
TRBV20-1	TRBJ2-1	SARDISGSYNEQF
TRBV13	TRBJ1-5	ASSLSRQESNQPQH
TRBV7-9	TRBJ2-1	ASSQTLAGLNEQF
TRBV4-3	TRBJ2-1	ASSQSDHGLAGVGSYNEQF
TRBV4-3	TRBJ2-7	ASSHRAGVYEQY
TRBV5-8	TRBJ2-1	ASSTPSRSSYNEQF
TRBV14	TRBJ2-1	ASSQVLGRGEQF
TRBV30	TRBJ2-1	AWSGLAGGRGF
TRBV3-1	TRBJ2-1	ASSHADRRYNEQF
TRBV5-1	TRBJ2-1	ASSLAPSGGIHEQF
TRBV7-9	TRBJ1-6	ASSLWDYRGANSPLH
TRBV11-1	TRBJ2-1	ASRTLWDNEQF
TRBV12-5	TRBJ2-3	ASGLVGTGSTDTQY
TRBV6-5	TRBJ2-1	ASSYSLAGADEQF
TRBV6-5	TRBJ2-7	ASSYSLAGQSSYEQY
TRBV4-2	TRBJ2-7	ASSQDPPGLAAYEQY
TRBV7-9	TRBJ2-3	ASSWPGGGTDTQY
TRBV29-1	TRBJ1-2	SGWEGTEPRPPNYGYT
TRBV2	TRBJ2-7	ASSGRGTDYEQY